This T cell receptor (beta chain) was sequenced during a study of blood T cell repertoires in COVID-19. The germline V gene encodes CDR1 SGHAT and CDR2 FQDESV (reference sequence). The CDR3 totals 15 residues. V was pared by 1 base and J by 3 bases, with 13 bases between. Generated by immunoSEQ multiplex PCR, the TCRdb table keeps only in-frame clones and is missing some. There are 300,000 to 350,000 clones in the sample; 80% to 90% occur only once, and 5% lies in the top ten. The specimen sequenced was PBMCs or T cells enriched from blood (not recorded which). This sequence joins TRBV11-1 and TRBJ2-7, with a tentative D call TRBD2 (6 bases). The TCR originated in a young man who had recovered from COVID-19. DNA for the CDR3: TGTGCCAGCAGCTTAGAGTTGGCGGGGAACTACGAGCAGTACTTC. Translated, it gives CASSLELAGNYEQYF.